The text below deals with one T cell receptor beta chain. Its antigen has not been determined. The sample holds no much larger clone one base away, and base qualities are not on file. This record belongs to a study of blood T cell repertoires in COVID-19 (dated by TCRdb to 2018 to 2020). Looking at the study overall: Samples covering the acute and convalescent phases of COVID-19 were provided by collaborators in the United States, Italy and Spain. The prospective study material was composed of cDNA or gDNA derived from T cells, B-cell-depleted T cells, or PBMCs. HLA class I and class II types, where available, came from metadata supplied by the sample provider rather than from assay-based typing. Subjects who had been exposed to COVID-19, were actively infected with it, or had recovered from it provided the deeply sampled blood TCRbeta repertoires that made up the dataset. A freely available public database, intended as a resource for researchers studying the immune response to SARS-CoV-2, is where the repertoires were released. Samples were obtained from the ongoing ImmuneRACE study (first 160 participants) and from some 1,200 subjects provided by 6 global collaborators. Nearly every sample came with metadata listing a de-identified subject ID, COVID-19 status, age in years and sex. Summary of the overall study and its limitations: How much clinical and demographic metadata was included differed by source and by participant, and the metadata was provided uncurated.

In the prospective study, participants were roughly 18 to 100 years old, resided in 24 geographic areas of the United States, and were enrolled through a virtual design. Cohort assignment in the prospective study relied on participant-reported clinical history from a screening survey and a study questionnaire. Recovered participants in ImmuneRACE Cohort 3 were defined by two consecutive negative NP/OP PCR tests, clearance by a healthcare professional, or resolution of symptoms. Mobile phlebotomists in the prospective study collected whole blood, serum and a nasopharyngeal or oropharyngeal swab from every participant. Prospective study participants could optionally give additional blood draws and questionnaires over a 2-month period. Before DNA extraction, blood samples from the prospective study were shipped at room temperature or frozen. V loses 5 bases, J loses 2 bases, and the germline ends lie 14 bases apart. Reading from cysteine to phenylalanine, the CDR3 counts 15 amino acids. CDR3 DNA is the only sequence kept; it has 45 bases, read in frame from the first base. The germline V gene gives CDR1 as SGHTA and CDR2 as FQGTGA.

TCRbeta CDR3 regions were amplified from genomic DNA by means of the immunoSEQ Assay, a bias-controlled multiplex PCR. Turning to the authors' computational methods: The number of nucleated cells in each sample was estimated by amplification of reference gene primers within the assay. To quantify the absolute abundance of each unique TCRbeta CDR3 rearrangement, sequence reads were collapsed and filtered. For each sample, productive Simpson clonality was calculated as the square root of Simpson's diversity index across productive rearrangements. In TCRdb, the immuneACCESS table is reduced to in-frame sequences with V and J assigned. These tables do not hold every clone; where another copy was compared, an unresolved V gene accounts for under half, and the others remain unexplained. D and trimming were read from the DNA, whereas the V and J calls and clone size are those reported in that table. The sample profile shows almost 250,000 clones; around 88% of them were found once. The ten largest clones add up to approximately 4.1% of the sample.

Sequencing was performed on PBMCs or T cells enriched from blood (not recorded which). The chain is made from TRBV7-3 and TRBJ2-3, with TRBD1 tentatively as D gene (6 bases match). This TCR was sampled from a woman in her 30s who had recovered from COVID-19. At the DNA level, the sequence is TGTGCCAGCAGCAAGGGGGTCTTTGCCACAGATACGCAGTATTTT. Its translation is CASSKGVFATDTQYF.